Below are 27 T cell receptor beta chains sequenced from a single sample in a study of tumor-infiltrating lymphocytes in oesophageal squamous cell carcinoma. Using its own MiXCR run on the PCR reads, TCRdb lists one record per CDR3 protein. The table has 9,000 to 13,000 distinct CDR3 sequences, roughly 60% seen once; the top ten hold 30% to 35%. The sequenced sample was esophageal tumor tissue. The receptors originated from a male donor with esophageal squamous cell carcinoma.

The chain links TRBV7-9 to TRBJ2-4; D is undetermined. The DNA end lines up better with TRBJ2-5; the J call may be wrong. The CDR3 contains 12 residues. Germline V gene lookup returns CDR1 SEHNR and CDR2 FQNEAQ (reference sequence). CDR3 protein: CASSSVGETQYF. As DNA, the CDR3 is TGTGCCAGCAGCTCAGTGGGCGAGACCCAGTACTTC.

The chain couples TRBV7-2 to TRBJ2-1; D is uncertain. The tail of the sequence fits TRBJ2-7 better, so the J call may be wrong. CDR1 and CDR2 from the germline V gene are SGHTA and FQGNSA. This CDR3 contains 12 residues. The CDR3 nucleotides read TGTGCCAGCAGCGCCCCCCCCTACGAGCAGTACTTC. Protein sequence: CASSAPPYEQYF.

V usage is TRBV12-3 or TRBV12-4 and J usage is TRBJ2-1; 9 bases are shared with TRBD1. After removal of 7 bases from V and 10 bases from J, the junction contained 14 bases not matched to a gene. This CDR3 is 15 amino acids long. This chain's CDR3 is CASKKPGQGSHEQFF. In DNA, the CDR3 is TGTGCCAGCAAGAAACCGGGACAGGGCTCCCACGAGCAGTTCTTC.

This clonotype was detected many times. This may be a read error: a much more frequent sequence differs by one nucleotide. The genes are TRBV12-3 or TRBV12-4 and TRBJ2-3; tentatively, D is TRBD2 (6 bases). The V gene lost 3 bases and the J gene lost 14 bases, with 30 bases spanning the gap. This CDR3 has 17 residues. The CDR3 DNA sequence: TGTGCCAGCAGTTTTCTCGTCGGGGGAGCGAACACCGGGGAGCTGTATTTT. Its protein product is CASSFLVGGANTGELYF.

V gene TRBV12-3 or TRBV12-4 combines with J gene TRBJ2-7, with D perhaps matching TRBD2 (6 bases). Near its end, the DNA agrees better with TRBJ2-5, so the J call may be wrong. This CDR3 comprises 13 residues. The CDR3, as DNA: TGTGCCAGCAGCGAGGGACTGCAAGAGACCCAGTACTTC. Translated, it gives CASSEGLQETQYF.

The chain recombines TRBV25-1 with TRBJ2-3; 15 positions agree with TRBD2. The CDR3 is 16 amino acids. After removal of 2 bases from V and 5 bases from J, the junction contained 2 bases not matched to a gene. Germline V gives CDR1 MGHDK, CDR2 SYGVNS. The CDR3 region is CASSEGLAGGGDTQYF. The CDR3 DNA is TGTGCCAGCAGTGAAGGACTAGCGGGAGGGGGAGATACGCAGTATTTT.

The chain couples TRBV20-1 to TRBJ2-7, with TRBD2 matching 12 bases. The CDR3 is made up of 14 amino acids. Trimming cost V 2 bases and J 4 bases; bases outside gene matches: 3. The germline CDR1 and CDR2 sequences are DFQATT and SNEGSKA (reference sequence). Written as DNA, the CDR3 is TGCAGTGCTAGACCTAGCGGGAGGGTTTACGAGCAGTACTTC. Translated, it gives CSARPSGRVYEQYF.

The V gene is TRBV7-2, the J gene TRBJ2-7; tentative D call: TRBD1 (6 bases). The J call may be wrong; the DNA end is better matched by TRBJ2-5. The length of the CDR3 is 16 residues. From germline, CDR1 is SGHTA and CDR2 FQGNSA. In DNA, the CDR3 is TGTGCCAGCAGCAACCCAAGGACAGCCGGTCAAGAGACCCAGTACTTC. This sequence encodes CASSNPRTAGQETQYF.

The rearrangement links TRBV28 to TRBJ2-1; TRBD2 matches at 12 bases. Germline CDR1 MDHEN, CDR2 SYDVKM. The V segment lost 6 bases and the J segment 8 bases; nucleotides outside the gene matches: 8. CDR3 length equals 15 residues. Written as DNA, the CDR3 is TGTGCCAGCAGACGGACTAGCGGGATGGCTGATGAGCAGTTCTTC. It translates to CASRRTSGMADEQFF.

The chain links TRBV7-3 to TRBJ2-1; TRBD2 aligns across 7 bases. The V gene's germline CDR1 is SGHTA and CDR2 FQGTGA. V shed 4 bases and J 0 bases; nucleotides not matched to a gene: 6. This CDR3 is built from 16 residues. In nucleotides, the CDR3 is TGTGCCAGCAGCTCCCAACGGACTAGCTCCTACAATGAGCAGTTCTTC. Protein sequence: CASSSQRTSSYNEQFF.

This clonotype has just a few counts. CDR3 in amino acids: CASNYDTAKNIQYF. CDR3 nucleotide sequence: TGTGCCAGCAACTACGATACAGCCAAAAACATTCAGTACTTC. The V call is TRBV7-2, the J call TRBJ2-4; D ambiguous. Germline CDR1 SGHTA, CDR2 FQGNSA. CDR3 length: 14 amino acids. The V gene lost 7 bases and the J gene lost 0 bases, with 10 bases spanning the gap.

This clonotype appeared a few times. The chain combines TRBV7-8 with TRBJ2-1; the D gene is possibly TRBD1 (6 bases). Germline CDR1 reads SGHVS; CDR2 reads FQNEAQ. Trimming removed 5 bases from V and 0 bases from J, with 11 bases in between. The CDR3 consists of 15 residues. The CDR3 loop is CASSGRGSSYNEQFF. The CDR3 nucleotides read TGTGCCAGCAGCGGCAGGGGATCCTCCTACAATGAGCAGTTCTTC.

As for this clonotype: The CDR3 end shows no conserved phenylalanine or tryptophan, and so a read error is likely. Because the CDR3's place on the DNA is in doubt, the DNA is left out and the CDR3 is given as listed by TCRdb. This chain joins TRBV7-4 and TRBJ2-3; the table assigns TRBD2, which was not confirmed against the DNA. Germline values: CDR1 SGHVT, CDR2 SQSDAQ. The CDR3 region is 19 residues in length, termini included. CDR3 amino acids: CASSFPKPGRERNEQYFGP.

Here the CDR3 DNA reads TGTGCCAGCAGCCCCCGAGCGGGACTGAGGAACACTGAAGCTTTCTTT. It yields the protein CASSPRAGLRNTEAFF. The V gene is TRBV7-2, the J gene TRBJ1-1, with D maybe TRBD1 (5 bases). Germline assignment: CDR1 SGHTA and CDR2 FQGNSA. The V end was cut by 5 bases, the J end by 1 base, with 17 bases between. This CDR3 is 16 amino acids long.

The genes are TRBV6-6 and TRBJ2-3; 12 bases align to TRBD2. Germline V CDR1 and CDR2: MNHNY, SVGAGI (reference sequence). After removal of 5 bases from V and 2 bases from J, the junction contained 5 bases not matched to a gene. The CDR3 extends over 16 amino acids. The DNA of the CDR3 is TGTGCCAGCAGTCACGGACTAGCGGGATACACAGATACGCAGTATTTT. This translates into CASSHGLAGYTDTQYF.

Judged by abundance, this clonotype is medium-sized. A read error may explain this, as a much larger clone is one base away. This chain links TRBV7-9 with TRBJ2-1; weak D call: TRBD1 (6 bases). The J call may be wrong; the DNA end is better matched by TRBJ2-7. CDR1 is SEHNR, CDR2 FQNEAQ, per germline (reference sequence). The CDR3 sequence is 16 residues long. The CDR3 region is CASSSWTVSSYNEQYF. For the CDR3, the DNA is TGTGCCAGCAGCTCCTGGACAGTGAGCTCCTACAATGAGCAGTACTTC.

The genes are TRBV3-1 and TRBJ2-5, with D possibly being TRBD2 (5 bases). The DNA end lines up better with TRBJ2-1; the J call may be wrong. Germline values: CDR1 LGHDT, CDR2 YNNKEL (reference sequence). CDR3 size: 15 residues. The CDR3 loop is CASSQKGGLYNEQFF. As DNA, the CDR3 is TGTGCCAGCAGCCAAAAGGGCGGACTTTACAATGAGCAGTTCTTC.

The rearrangement links TRBV7-2 to TRBJ2-3; 7 bases map to TRBD1. Trimming at V came to 1 base and at J to 2 bases, leaving 3 bases not matched to a gene. Germline V gene data show CDR1 as SGHTA and CDR2 as FQGNSA. CDR3 length equals 15 residues. Here the CDR3 reads CASSLEGQYTDTQYF. CDR3 sequence (DNA): TGTGCCAGCAGCTTAGAGGGACAGTACACAGATACGCAGTATTTT. Complete variable domain (other parts from reference TRBV7-2 and TRBJ2-3): GAGVSQSPSNKVTEKGKDVELRCDPISGHTALYWYRQSLGQGLEFLIYFQGNSAPDKSGLPSDRFSAERTGGSVSTLTIQRTQQEDSAVYLCASSLEGQYTDTQYFGPGTRLTVL.

The V gene is TRBV6-1, the J gene TRBJ2-4, with 11 nucleotides matching TRBD1. The assigned J gene may be wrong: the sequence end matches TRBJ2-7 better. CDR1 is MNHNS and CDR2 is SASEGT in the germline V gene. The CDR3 runs to 16 residues. As DNA, the CDR3 is TGTGCCAGCAGTGATAGGCCCGGGACAGGGGGCTACGAGCAGTACTTC. This gives the protein CASSDRPGTGGYEQYF.

The table lists this clonotype with many counts. The chain links TRBV10-2 to TRBJ2-7; D is perhaps TRBD1 (6 bases). This CDR3 spans 14 amino acids. CDR1 is WSHSY and CDR2 is SAAADI in the germline V gene. V gave up 4 bases and J gave up 6 bases, with 16 bases separating them. CDR3 amino acids: CASSARGMEREQYF. The CDR3 nucleotides are TGCGCCAGCAGTGCGAGGGGGATGGAGCGCGAGCAGTACTTC.

V usage is TRBV6-1 and J usage is TRBJ2-5; maybe TRBD1 (7 bases). From germline, CDR1 is MNHNS and CDR2 SASEGT. The CDR3 length is 16 residues. Trimming took off 2 bases at V and 4 bases at J, with 17 bases between the two ends. The CDR3, as DNA: TGTGCCAGCAGTGAAAGGAGGGGGCAGTCCGTAGAGACCCAGTACTTC. This gives the protein CASSERRGQSVETQYF.

V and J are TRBV5-6 and TRBJ2-1; TRBD1 agrees at 7 bases. The J call may be incorrect, as the DNA end agrees better with TRBJ2-5. Germline CDR1 SGHDT, CDR2 YYEEEE. CDR3 length equals 16 residues. CDR3 region: CASSLGAGTAEETQYF. As DNA, the CDR3 is TGTGCCAGCAGCTTGGGGGCCGGGACAGCAGAAGAGACCCAGTACTTC.

On this clonotype itself: This could be a read error, since a much larger clone is one nucleotide away. This sequence joins TRBV7-8 and TRBJ1-5, with D possibly matching TRBD1 (6 bases). The CDR3 covers 15 residues. The germline gives CDR1 SGHVS, CDR2 FQNEAQ. CDR3 amino acids: CASSLAGHTNQPRHF. The DNA for the CDR3 is TGTGCCAGCAGCTTAGCGGGACATACTAATCAGCCCCGGCATTTT.

In nucleotides, the CDR3 is TGTGCCAGCAGCGCTGGACAGACCCAGTTCTTC. Its protein is CASSAGQTQFF. This rearrangement joins TRBV7-9 to TRBJ2-6; tentatively, D is TRBD1 (6 bases). With the DNA end fitting TRBJ2-1 better, the J assignment may be wrong. Per the germline V gene, CDR1 is SEHNR and CDR2 is FQNEAQ (reference sequence). The CDR3 consists of 11 residues.

The chain has TRBV7-3 and TRBJ2-5; D is ambiguous. The DNA end is a closer match to TRBJ2-1, so the J assignment may be wrong. The germline CDR1 and CDR2 sequences are SGHTA and FQGTGA. The length of the CDR3 is 13 residues. The CDR3 loop reads CASSLAPWEEQFF. As DNA, the CDR3 is TGTGCCAGCAGCTTGGCCCCCTGGGAAGAGCAGTTCTTC.

To note about this clonotype: This clone may be a read error of a much larger clone one base away. This chain uses TRBV6-1 with TRBJ2-5; 9 bases map to TRBD1. Germline CDR1 MNHNS, CDR2 SASEGT. Unmatched junction bases numbered 16, after V lost 6 bases and J lost 11 bases. The CDR3 covers 15 residues. The CDR3 reads CASRPGQGPYNEQYF. CDR3 nucleotides: TGTGCCAGCAGGCCGGGACAGGGCCCTTACAATGAGCAGTACTTC.

The V gene is TRBV28, the J gene TRBJ2-1, with D tentatively TRBD2 (6 bases). The DNA matches TRBJ2-7 better at its end, which makes the J call doubtful. Germline CDR1 reads MDHEN; CDR2 reads SYDVKM. The CDR3 has 13 amino acids. CDR3 amino acids: CASSFLGGYEQYF. As DNA, the CDR3 is TGTGCCAGCAGTTTCTTGGGGGGCTACGAGCAGTACTTC.